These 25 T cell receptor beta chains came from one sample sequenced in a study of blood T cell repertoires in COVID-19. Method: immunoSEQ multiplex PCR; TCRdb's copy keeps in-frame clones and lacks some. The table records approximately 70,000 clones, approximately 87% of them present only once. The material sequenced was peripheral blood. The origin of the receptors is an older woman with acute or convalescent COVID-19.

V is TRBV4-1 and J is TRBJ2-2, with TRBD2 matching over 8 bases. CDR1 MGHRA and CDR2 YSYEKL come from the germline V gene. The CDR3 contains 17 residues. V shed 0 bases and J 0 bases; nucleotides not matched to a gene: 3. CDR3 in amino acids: CASSQDPRGANTGELFF. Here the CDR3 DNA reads TGCGCCAGCAGCCAAGATCCGCGGGGGGCGAACACCGGGGAGCTGTTTTTT.

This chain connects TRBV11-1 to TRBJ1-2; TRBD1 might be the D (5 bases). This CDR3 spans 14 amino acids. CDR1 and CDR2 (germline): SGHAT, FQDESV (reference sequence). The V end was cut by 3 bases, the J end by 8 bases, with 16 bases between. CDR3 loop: CASSLVPSRAGYTF. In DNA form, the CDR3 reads TGTGCCAGCAGCTTGGTCCCAAGCAGGGCAGGCTACACCTTC.

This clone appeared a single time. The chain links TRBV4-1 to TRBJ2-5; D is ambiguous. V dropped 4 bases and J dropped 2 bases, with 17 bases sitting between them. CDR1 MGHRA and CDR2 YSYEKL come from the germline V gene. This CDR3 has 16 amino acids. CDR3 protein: CASSLSQAADQETQYF. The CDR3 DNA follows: TGCGCCAGCAGCCTCTCCCAGGCAGCTGATCAAGAGACCCAGTACTTC.

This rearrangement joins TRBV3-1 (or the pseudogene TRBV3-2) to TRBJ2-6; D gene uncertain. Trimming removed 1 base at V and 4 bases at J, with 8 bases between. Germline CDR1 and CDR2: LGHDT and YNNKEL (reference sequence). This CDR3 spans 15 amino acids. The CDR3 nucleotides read TGTGCCAGCAGCCAAGCGTTTCGGGGGGCCAACGTCCTGACTTTC. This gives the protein CASSQAFRGANVLTF.

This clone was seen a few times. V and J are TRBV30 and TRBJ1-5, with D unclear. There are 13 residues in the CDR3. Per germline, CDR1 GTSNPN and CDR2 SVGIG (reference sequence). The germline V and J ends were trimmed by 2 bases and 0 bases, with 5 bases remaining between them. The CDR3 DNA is TGTGCCTGGAGTTTCCATAGCAATCAGCCCCAGCATTTT. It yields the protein CAWSFHSNQPQHF.

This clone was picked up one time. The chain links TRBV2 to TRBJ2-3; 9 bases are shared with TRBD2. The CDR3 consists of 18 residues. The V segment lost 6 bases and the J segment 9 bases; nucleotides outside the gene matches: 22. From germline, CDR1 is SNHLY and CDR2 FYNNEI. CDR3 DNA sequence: TGTGCCAGCAGGGGGGCCCCGGGCCGAGGCGGGGGGGCGCAGACGCAGTATTTT. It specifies CASRGAPGRGGGAQTQYF.

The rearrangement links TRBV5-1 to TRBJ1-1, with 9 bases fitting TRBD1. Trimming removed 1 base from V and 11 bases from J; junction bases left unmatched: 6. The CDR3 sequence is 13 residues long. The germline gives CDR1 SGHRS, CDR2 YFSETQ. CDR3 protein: CASSLTGGFEAFF. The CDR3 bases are TGCGCCAGCAGCTTGACAGGGGGCTTTGAGGCTTTCTTT.

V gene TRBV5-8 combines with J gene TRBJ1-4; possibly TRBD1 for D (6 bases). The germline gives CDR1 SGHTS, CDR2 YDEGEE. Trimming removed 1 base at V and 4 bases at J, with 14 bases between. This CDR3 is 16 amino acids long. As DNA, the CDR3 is TGTGCCAGCAGCTTGTCGTGGGGGCAACTTAATGAAAAACTGTTTTTT. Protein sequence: CASSLSWGQLNEKLFF. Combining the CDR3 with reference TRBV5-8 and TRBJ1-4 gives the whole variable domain EAGVTQSPTHLIKTRGQQATLRCSPISGHTSVYWYQQALGLGLQFLLWYDEGEERNRGNFPPRFSGRQFPNYSSELNVNALELEDSALYLCASSLSWGQLNEKLFFGSGTQLSVL.

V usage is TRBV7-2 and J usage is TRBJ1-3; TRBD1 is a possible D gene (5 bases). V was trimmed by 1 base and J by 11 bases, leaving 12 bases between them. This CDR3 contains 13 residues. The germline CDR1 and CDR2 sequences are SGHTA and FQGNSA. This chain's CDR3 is CASSLGGGTAIYF. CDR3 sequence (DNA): TGTGCCAGCAGCTTAGGGGGAGGGACCGCCATATATTTT.

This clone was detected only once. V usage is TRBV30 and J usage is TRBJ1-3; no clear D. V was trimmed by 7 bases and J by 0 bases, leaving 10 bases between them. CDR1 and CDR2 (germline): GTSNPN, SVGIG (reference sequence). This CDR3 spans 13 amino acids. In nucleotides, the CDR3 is TGTGCCTCATCGAGGAGCTCTGGAAACACCATATATTTT. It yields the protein CASSRSSGNTIYF.

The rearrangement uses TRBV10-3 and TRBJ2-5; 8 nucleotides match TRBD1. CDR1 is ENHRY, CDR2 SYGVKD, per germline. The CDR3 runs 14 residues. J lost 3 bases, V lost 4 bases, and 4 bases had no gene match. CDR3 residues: CAISAPGQEETQYF. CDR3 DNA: TGTGCCATCAGTGCACCGGGACAGGAAGAGACCCAGTACTTC.

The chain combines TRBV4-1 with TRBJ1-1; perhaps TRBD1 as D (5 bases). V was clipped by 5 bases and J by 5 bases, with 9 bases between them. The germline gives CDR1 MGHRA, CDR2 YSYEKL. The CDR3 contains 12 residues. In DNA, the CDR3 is TGCGCCAGCAGCAAGGCAGGGACTGAAGCTTTCTTT. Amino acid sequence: CASSKAGTEAFF.

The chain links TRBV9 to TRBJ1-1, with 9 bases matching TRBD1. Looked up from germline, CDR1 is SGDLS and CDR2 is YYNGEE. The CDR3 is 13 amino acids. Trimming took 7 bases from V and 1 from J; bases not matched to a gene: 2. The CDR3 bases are TGTGCCAGCGGGGGACAGGGGAACACTGAAGCTTTCTTT. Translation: CASGGQGNTEAFF.

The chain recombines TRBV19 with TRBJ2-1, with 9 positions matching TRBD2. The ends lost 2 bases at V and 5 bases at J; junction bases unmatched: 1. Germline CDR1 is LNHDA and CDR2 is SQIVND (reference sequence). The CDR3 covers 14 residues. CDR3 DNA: TGTGCCAGTAGTATAATAGCGGGAGACAATGAGCAGTTCTTC. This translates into CASSIIAGDNEQFF.

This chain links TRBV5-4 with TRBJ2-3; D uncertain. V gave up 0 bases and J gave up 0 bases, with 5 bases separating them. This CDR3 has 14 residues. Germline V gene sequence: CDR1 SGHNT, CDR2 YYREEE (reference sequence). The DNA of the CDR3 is TGTGCCAGCAGCTTGGTCAGTAGCACAGATACGCAGTATTTT. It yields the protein CASSLVSSTDTQYF.

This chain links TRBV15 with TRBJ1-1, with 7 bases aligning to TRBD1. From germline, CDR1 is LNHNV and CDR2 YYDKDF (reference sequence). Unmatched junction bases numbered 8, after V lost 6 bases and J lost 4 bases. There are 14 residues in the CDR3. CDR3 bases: TGTGCCACCAGTCAGGGCAGGGGGTTCACTGAAGCTTTCTTT. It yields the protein CATSQGRGFTEAFF.

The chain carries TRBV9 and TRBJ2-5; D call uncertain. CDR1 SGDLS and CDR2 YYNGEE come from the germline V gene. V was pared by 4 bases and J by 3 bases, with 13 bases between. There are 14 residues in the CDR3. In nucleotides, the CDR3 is TGTGCCAGCAGCCCCAGACTTTTGAAAGAGACCCAGTACTTC. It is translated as CASSPRLLKETQYF.

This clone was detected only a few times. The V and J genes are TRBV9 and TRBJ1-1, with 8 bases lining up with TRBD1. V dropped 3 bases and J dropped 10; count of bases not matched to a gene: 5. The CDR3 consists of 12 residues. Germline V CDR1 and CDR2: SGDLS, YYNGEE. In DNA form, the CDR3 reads TGTGCCAGCAGCGCAGGGGGCGGGGTAGCTTTCTTT. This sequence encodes CASSAGGGVAFF.

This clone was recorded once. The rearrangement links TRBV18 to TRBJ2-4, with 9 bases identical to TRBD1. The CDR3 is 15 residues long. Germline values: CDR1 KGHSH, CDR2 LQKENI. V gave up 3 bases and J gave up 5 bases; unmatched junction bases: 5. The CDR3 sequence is CASSPLDRGQNIQYF. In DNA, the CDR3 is TGTGCCAGCTCACCTTTGGACAGGGGCCAAAACATTCAGTACTTC.

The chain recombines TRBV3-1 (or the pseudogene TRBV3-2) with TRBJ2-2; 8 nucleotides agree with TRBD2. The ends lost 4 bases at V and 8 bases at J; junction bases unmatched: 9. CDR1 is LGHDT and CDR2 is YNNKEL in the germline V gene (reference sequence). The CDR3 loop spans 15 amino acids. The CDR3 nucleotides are TGTGCCAGCAGCCTTGGACTAGCTCGGGTTGGGGAGCTGTTTTTT. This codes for CASSLGLARVGELFF.

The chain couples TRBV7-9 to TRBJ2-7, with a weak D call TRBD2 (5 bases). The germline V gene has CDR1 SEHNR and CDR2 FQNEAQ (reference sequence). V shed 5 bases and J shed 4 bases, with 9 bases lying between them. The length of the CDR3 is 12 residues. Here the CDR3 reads CASSGGLYEQYV. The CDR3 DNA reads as TGTGCCAGCAGCGGTGGACTGTACGAGCAGTACGTC.

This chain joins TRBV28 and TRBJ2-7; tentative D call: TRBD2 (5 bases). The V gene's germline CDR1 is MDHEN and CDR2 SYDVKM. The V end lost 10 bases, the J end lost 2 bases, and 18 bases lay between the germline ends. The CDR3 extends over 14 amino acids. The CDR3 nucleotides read TGTGCCACCACTGGGAGTGACAAAGCCTACGAGCAGTACGTC. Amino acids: CATTGSDKAYEQYV.

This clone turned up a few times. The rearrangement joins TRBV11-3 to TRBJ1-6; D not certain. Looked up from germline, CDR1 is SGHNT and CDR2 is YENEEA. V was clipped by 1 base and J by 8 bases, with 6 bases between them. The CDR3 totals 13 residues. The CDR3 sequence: CASSLAQDSPLHF. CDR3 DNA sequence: TGTGCCAGCAGCTTAGCCCAGGATTCACCCCTCCACTTT.

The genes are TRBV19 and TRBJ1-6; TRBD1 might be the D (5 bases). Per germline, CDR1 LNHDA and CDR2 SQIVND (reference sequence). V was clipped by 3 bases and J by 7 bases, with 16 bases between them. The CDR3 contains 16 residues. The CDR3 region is CASSIEAGWRNSPLHF. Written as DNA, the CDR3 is TGTGCCAGTAGTATCGAGGCAGGGTGGCGGAATTCACCCCTCCACTTT.

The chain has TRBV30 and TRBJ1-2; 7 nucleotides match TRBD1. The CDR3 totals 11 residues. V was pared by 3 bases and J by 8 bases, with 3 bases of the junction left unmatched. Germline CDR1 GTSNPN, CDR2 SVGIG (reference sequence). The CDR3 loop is CAWRTGVGYTF. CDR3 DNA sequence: TGTGCCTGGAGAACAGGGGTGGGCTACACCTTC.